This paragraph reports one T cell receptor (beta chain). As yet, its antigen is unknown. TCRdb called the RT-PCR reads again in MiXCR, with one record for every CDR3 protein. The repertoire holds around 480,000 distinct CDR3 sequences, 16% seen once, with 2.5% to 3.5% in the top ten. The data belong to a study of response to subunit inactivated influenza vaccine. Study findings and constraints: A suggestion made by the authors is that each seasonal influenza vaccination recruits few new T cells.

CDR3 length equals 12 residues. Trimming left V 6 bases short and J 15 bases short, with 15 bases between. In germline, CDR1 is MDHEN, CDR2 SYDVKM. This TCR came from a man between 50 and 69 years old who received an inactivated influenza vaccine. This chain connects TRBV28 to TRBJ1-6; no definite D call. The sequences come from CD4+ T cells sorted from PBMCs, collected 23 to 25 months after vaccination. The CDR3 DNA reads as TGTGCCAGCAGCCCGACGACCGGGCTCCTCCACTTT. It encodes CASSPTTGLLHF.